The entry that follows covers one T cell receptor beta chain sequence. Profiling relied on immunoSEQ multiplex PCR, and the TCRdb table lists in-frame clones only, not all of them. The sample includes about 590,000 clones, roughly 95% of them seen just once. The CDR3 sequence is 15 residues long. The germline V gene has CDR1 MNHNY and CDR2 SVGAGI (reference sequence). The ends were cut back, 6 bases at V and 3 bases at J, with 17 bases in the middle. The entry originates in a study of shared clonotypes between healthy human individuals. For the study at large: Three CD4 naive, three CD4 memory, two CD8 naive and one CD8 memory plate were used per donor.

Selected positively for CCR7 and CD45RO-negative, naive CD8 cells excluded terminally differentiated effector memory CD45RA+ cells. None of the donors, who were healthy HIV-negative adults, had recently had acute infections or vaccinations. The donor cohort consisted entirely of Caucasian adults residing in Nashville, Tennessee. The clonotype originates from a woman in her 30s in good health. The sequenced material came from naive CD8+ T cells sorted from blood. The V gene is TRBV6-6, the J gene TRBJ1-1; TRBD1 is a possible D gene (5 bases). This CDR3 is CASSNQGEEDTEAFF. CDR3 DNA: TGTGCCAGCAGCAACCAAGGGGAGGAGGACACTGAAGCTTTCTTT.